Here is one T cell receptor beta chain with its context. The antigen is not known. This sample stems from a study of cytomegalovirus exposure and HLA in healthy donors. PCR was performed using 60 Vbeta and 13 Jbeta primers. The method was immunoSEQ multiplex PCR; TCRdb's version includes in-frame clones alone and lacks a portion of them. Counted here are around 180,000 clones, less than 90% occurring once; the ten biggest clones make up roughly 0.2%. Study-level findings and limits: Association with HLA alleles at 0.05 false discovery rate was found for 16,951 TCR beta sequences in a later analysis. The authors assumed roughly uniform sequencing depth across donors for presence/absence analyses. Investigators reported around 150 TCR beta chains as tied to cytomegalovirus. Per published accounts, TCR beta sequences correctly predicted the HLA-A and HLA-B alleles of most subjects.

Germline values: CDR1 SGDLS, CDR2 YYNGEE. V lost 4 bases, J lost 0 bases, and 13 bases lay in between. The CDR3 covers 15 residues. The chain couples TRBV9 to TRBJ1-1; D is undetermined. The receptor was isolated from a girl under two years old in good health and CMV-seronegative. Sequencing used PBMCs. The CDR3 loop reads CASSPLEGMNTEAFF. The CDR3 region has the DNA TGTGCCAGCAGCCCCCTCGAGGGAATGAACACTGAAGCTTTCTTT. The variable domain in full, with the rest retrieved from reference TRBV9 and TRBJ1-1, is DSGVTQTPKHLITATGQRVTLRCSPRSGDLSVYWYQQSLDQGLQFLIQYYNGEERAKGNILERFSAQQFPDLHSELNLSSLELGDSALYFCASSPLEGMNTEAFFGQGTRLTVV.